The 19 T cell receptor beta chains below come from one sample, sequenced in a study of OX40 agonist ivuxolimab in advanced cancers. Here immunoSEQ multiplex PCR was the method, and the copy in TCRdb shows in-frame clones only, minus some. Among 100,000 or so clones listed, roughly 95% were seen once. The sequenced sample was CD4+ or CD8+ T cells sorted from blood, obtained in a trial of the OX40 agonist ivuxolimab. These receptors were obtained from an adult with an advanced solid tumor such as melanoma, head and neck, liver or kidney cancer.

The chain is built from TRBV18 and TRBJ2-4, with 9 bases that match TRBD2. V dropped 2 bases and J dropped 9; count of bases not matched to a gene: 11. The CDR3 length is 16 residues. The germline CDR1 and CDR2 sequences are KGHSH and LQKENI. CDR3 amino acids: CASSPNSGRTQGIQYF. The CDR3 DNA sequence: TGTGCCAGCTCACCAAATAGCGGGAGAACCCAGGGCATTCAGTACTTC.

The chain links TRBV28 to TRBJ2-7, with D possibly being TRBD1 or TRBD2 (5 bases each). The CDR3 is 13 amino acids. Germline V gene lookup returns CDR1 MDHEN and CDR2 SYDVKM. Trimming stripped 6 bases from V and 1 base from J, with 10 bases between. CDR3 sequence: CASSTGHSYEQYF. CDR3 DNA sequence: TGTGCCAGCAGCACGGGGCATTCCTACGAGCAGTACTTC.

This clone was counted a few times. This sequence joins TRBV18 and TRBJ2-4; D not certain. Trimming shortened V by 3 bases and J by 5 bases, and 8 bases separated the two germline ends. The CDR3 contains 13 residues. Germline lookup yields CDR1 KGHSH and CDR2 LQKENI. CDR3 region: CASSPELQNIQYF. For the CDR3, the DNA is TGTGCCAGCTCACCCGAACTTCAAAACATTCAGTACTTC.

As regards this clone: One end of the junction is discordant with germline, which a read error may explain. The V and J genes are TRBV5-3 and TRBJ2-5, with D possibly called TRBD1 or TRBD2 (5 bases each). TRBV5-3 is placed among ORFs of uncertain function. CDR3 length: 13 residues. The CDR3 sequence is CASSLGTQETQYF. The CDR3 bases are TGTGCCAGCAGCTTGGGGACCCAAGAGACCCAGTACTTC.

The chain couples TRBV18 to TRBJ2-7, with TRBD2 identical over 12 bases. Germline lookup yields CDR1 KGHSH and CDR2 LQKENI. V dropped 2 bases and J dropped 4; count of bases not matched to a gene: 12. The CDR3 totals 18 residues. CDR3 DNA sequence: TGTGCCAGCTCACCATTCGGACTAGCGGGGTTGGAGCCATACGAGCAGTACTTC. Protein product: CASSPFGLAGLEPYEQYF.

The rearrangement joins TRBV6-1 to TRBJ2-1; no firm D call. Germline assignment: CDR1 MNHNS and CDR2 SASEGT. V was trimmed by 2 bases and J by 2 bases, leaving 7 bases between them. The CDR3 contains 14 residues. The CDR3 nucleotides are TGTGCCAGCAGTGAATGGACGGCCTACAATGAGCAGTTCTTC. It codes for CASSEWTAYNEQFF.

This rearrangement joins TRBV19 to TRBJ1-5; 7 nucleotides line up with TRBD1. The CDR3 totals 14 residues. Germline lookup yields CDR1 LNHDA and CDR2 SQIVND (reference sequence). The V gene end was trimmed by 6 bases and the J gene end by 9 bases; junction bases not matched to a gene: 11. CDR3 in DNA: TGTGCCAGTAGGGAGGGACAGCGCTCTCTGCCCCAGCATTTT. Its translation is CASREGQRSLPQHF.

V is TRBV4-1 and J is TRBJ1-3; TRBD1 might be the D (5 bases). V lost 0 bases to trimming and J lost 4 bases, with 10 bases between them. This CDR3 region has 15 residues. Germline CDR1 MGHRA, CDR2 YSYEKL. CDR3 amino acids: CASSQEGVEGNTIYF. The CDR3 region has the DNA TGCGCCAGCAGCCAAGAAGGGGTTGAGGGAAACACCATATATTTT.

CDR3 DNA: TGTGCCAGTAGTATCGGCGGGGATGGGAGGGCTGGGGCCAACGTCCTGACTTTC. It yields the protein CASSIGGDGRAGANVLTF. The chain has TRBV19 and TRBJ2-6; 7 positions agree with TRBD2. Germline trimming cut 3 bases from V and 2 bases from J; bases unmatched to any gene: 10. From germline, CDR1 is LNHDA and CDR2 SQIVND (reference sequence). The CDR3 covers 18 residues. Together with reference TRBV19 and TRBJ2-6, the CDR3 gives the full variable domain: DGGITQSPKYLFRKEGQNVTLSCEQNLNHDAMYWYRQDPGQGLRLIYYSQIVNDFQKGDIAEGYSVSREKKESFPLTVTSAQKNPTAFYLCASSIGGDGRAGANVLTFGAGSRLTVL.

The chain is built from TRBV4-3 and TRBJ1-2, with TRBD1 identical over 8 bases. Losses at the gene ends were 3 bases for V and 8 bases for J; bases not matched to a gene: 11. The CDR3 spans 15 residues. Germline V lookup: CDR1 LGHNA, CDR2 YSLEER. The CDR3 loop is CASSQGTGRVEGYTF. CDR3 in DNA: TGCGCCAGCAGCCAGGGGACAGGACGGGTCGAGGGCTACACCTTC.

This chain joins TRBV4-1 and TRBJ2-3; 9 nucleotides align to TRBD2. Per germline, CDR1 MGHRA and CDR2 YSYEKL. This CDR3 has 17 residues. Losses at the gene ends were 1 base for V and 4 bases for J; bases not matched to a gene: 9. As DNA, the CDR3 is TGCGCCAGCAGCCAAGTGGTGTCGGGACTAGCATCAGATACGCAGTATTTT. This gives the protein CASSQVVSGLASDTQYF.

The gene calls are TRBV13 and TRBJ2-7; 10 positions match TRBD1. The germline CDR1 and CDR2 sequences are PRHDT and FYEKMQ (reference sequence). The ends lost 5 bases at V and 0 bases at J; junction bases unmatched: 7. The CDR3 has 16 residues. The DNA for the CDR3 is TGTGCCAGCAGCCTCGGACAGGGGGAAATCTCCTACGAGCAGTACTTC. Amino acid sequence: CASSLGQGEISYEQYF.

The chain uses TRBV5-1 and TRBJ2-3; D may be TRBD2 (6 bases). The CDR3 has 14 amino acids. Germline V gene sequence: CDR1 SGHRS, CDR2 YFSETQ. Between the trimmed V and J ends, which lost 3 bases and 2 bases, there was a span of 10 bases. DNA for the CDR3: TGCGCCAGCAGCTGGAGGGGTGCCACAGATACGCAGTATTTT. Translating it yields CASSWRGATDTQYF.

The V gene is TRBV6-1, the J gene TRBJ2-7; 7 bases are shared with TRBD2. Germline trimming cut 6 bases from V and 2 bases from J; bases unmatched to any gene: 7. The CDR3 consists of 14 residues. Germline V lookup: CDR1 MNHNS, CDR2 SASEGT. In nucleotides, the CDR3 is TGTGCCAGCAGACCCCTGGGGGGGACCTACGAGCAGTACTTC. This sequence encodes CASRPLGGTYEQYF.

This chain uses TRBV18 with TRBJ1-2; D ambiguous. The CDR3 is 11 residues long. V dropped 6 bases and J dropped 2 bases, with 4 bases sitting between them. Germline V lookup: CDR1 KGHSH, CDR2 LQKENI. Here the CDR3 DNA reads TGTGCCAGCTCGGGGAACTATGGCTACACCTTC. It codes for CASSGNYGYTF. Looking up the rest from reference TRBV18 and TRBJ1-2 gives the full variable domain: NAGVMQNPRHLVRRRGQEARLRCSPMKGHSHVYWYRQLPEEGLKFMVYLQKENIIDESGMPKERFSAEFPKEGPSILRIQQVVRGDSAAYFCASSGNYGYTFGSGTRLTVV.

This clone was seen only once. CDR3 region: CSTAQGNEQYF. The DNA for the CDR3 is TGCAGTACAGCACAAGGGAACGAGCAGTACTTC. The V gene is TRBV20-1, the J gene TRBJ2-7, with no clear D. The CDR3 has 11 residues. The germline V gene has CDR1 DFQATT and CDR2 SNEGSKA (reference sequence). V lost 8 bases and J 5 bases, leaving 13 bases between the germline ends.

This chain connects TRBV4-1 to TRBJ1-2; the D gene is possibly TRBD1 (6 bases). Trimming took 7 bases from V and 6 from J, leaving 18 bases between them. The length of the CDR3 is 14 residues. The V gene's germline CDR1 is MGHRA and CDR2 YSYEKL. For the CDR3, the DNA is TGCGCCAGCACGAGCAGGGGACGTAATAATGGCTACACCTTC. Translation: CASTSRGRNNGYTF.

This sequence joins TRBV28 and TRBJ2-7; weak D call: TRBD1 (5 bases). The germline V and J ends were trimmed by 4 bases and 6 bases, with 22 bases remaining between them. This CDR3 has 16 residues. Germline CDR1 reads MDHEN; CDR2 reads SYDVKM. CDR3 nucleotide sequence: TGTGCCAGCAGTTCGATGATTAGGGGAATGCGCGCCGAGCAGTACTTC. Encoded protein: CASSSMIRGMRAEQYF.

The CDR3, as DNA: TGTGCCAGCAGCCCCTACGGTGCGAGCTCCTACAATGAGCAGTTCTTC. It translates to CASSPYGASSYNEQFF. This rearrangement joins TRBV7-3 to TRBJ2-1; no definite D call. CDR1 is SGHTA and CDR2 is FQGTGA in the germline V gene. The CDR3 totals 16 residues. V was clipped by 5 bases and J by 0 bases, with 14 bases between them.